A single T cell receptor beta chain is shown here with its context. This clonotype was seen only a few times. Which antigen it targets is not known. Nothing much larger sits one base from this clone, and base qualities are not available. The data were taken from a study of Graves' ophthalmopathy and Graves' hyperthyroidism (dated by TCRdb to 2016 to 2018). As for the study more broadly: A patient counted as having stable hyperthyroidism if there was no progression to ophthalmopathy within 18 months of follow-up. The study used TCR beta repertoire signatures to distinguish Graves' ophthalmopathy from Graves' hyperthyroidism and to predict progression to ophthalmopathy. In total, 135 blood samples were TCR-sequenced: under 45 ophthalmopathy, roughly 77 hyperthyroidism and approximately 17 hyperthyroidism-to-ophthalmopathy patients. To explore V-J signatures that separate ophthalmopathy from hyperthyroidism, a discovery set of about 98 patients was enrolled, consisting of approximately 44 with ophthalmopathy and some 59 with stable hyperthyroidism. For independent validation, a separate cohort was made up of fewer than 20 hyperthyroidism patients plus 17 patients who later progressed from hyperthyroidism to ophthalmopathy. In roughly 6 hyperthyroidism patients, T-cell repertoires of thyroid tissue and blood were compared. After sampling, hyperthyroidism patients received methimazole starting at 30 mg daily, and ophthalmopathy patients received high-dose intravenous methylprednisolone. Here is what the overall study found, with its caveats: Most expanded thyroid clonotypes with frequency above 0.001 were also detected in blood, suggesting blood repertoires may reflect the thyroid immune response. Sample size was not statistically predetermined, and group allocation was not concealed from the investigators. In validation, the model predicted ophthalmopathy progression with about 64% sensitivity and around 72% specificity; some 13 predicted patients were CT-confirmed with GO in a median of around 6.5 months. The 13-signature model separated ophthalmopathy from stable hyperthyroidism with around 90% sensitivity and 81.08% specificity in cross-validation, and 80%/75% in the test set.

Ends trimmed: V by 6 bases, J by 5 bases; bases unmatched to a gene: 8. For CDR1 and CDR2, the germline V gene (reference sequence) lists LNHDA and SQIVND. The CDR3 spans 15 residues, from the cysteine through the phenylalanine. Kept here is only the CDR3 DNA, which spans 45 bases and is read in frame from base 1. Hyperthyroidism patients were newly diagnosed, were aged 18 to 65 years, and had a disease duration under 2 months. Patients with other autoimmune diseases, uncontrolled infections, pregnancy or lactation were excluded from the study. Diagnosis was based on clinical symptoms, serum thyroxine, TRAb, thyroid ultrasound and orbital computed tomography. Trizol reagent was used to extract the total RNA, and its quality was then checked on an Agilent 2100 Bioanalyzer. TCR beta CDR3 regions were amplified from RNA transcripts for repertoire sequencing. The first round was an RT-PCR using HTBI primers with the Qiagen OneStep RT-PCR kit, and this first round was followed by a second-round multiplex PCR, then size selection and purification. Libraries were sequenced paired-end with 100 bp reads on an Illumina HiSeq2000. As for the authors' bioinformatics: SOAPnuke was used to process the reads, removing any read that contained adapters or uncalled bases, had a mean Phred below 15, or lacked an exact match to the constant primer or identifier. COPE v1.2.5 was used to merge the high-quality paired reads. Unique nucleotide sequences were defined as clonotypes and aligned to IMGT TRB V, D and J references using MiTCR v1.1. The analysis was limited to V-J combinations with a frequency above 0.0001, which together covered around 99% of the repertoires. A TCR clonal expansion and chaos score per V-J combination was defined as the ratio of F50 clonal expansion to chaos observed in the TCRdist matrix. Welch's t-statistics and random forest were used to reduce features to approximately 13 V-J combinations, which were fed into a naive Bayes classifier. The Morisita-Horn index was used to measure how similar the thyroid and blood repertoires were. The raw public data were reprocessed by TCRdb itself: fastp quality trimming at Q25, MiXCR clonotype calling, in-frame beta chains only. Each entry is one CDR3 protein sequence, shown with its most common DNA and genes. In this record, the V and J calls reflect TCRdb's handling and not the investigators' own analysis. This sample gives a few hundred thousand distinct CDR3 sequences in total; 35% to 45% of them show up just once. 3.5% to 4.5% of the sample goes to the ten largest clones.

The chain employs TRBV19 and TRBJ1-5; TRBD1 matches 9 bases in the middle. The clonotype comes from an adult man with Graves' hyperthyroidism. The sequencing sample was made of peripheral blood or thyroid tissue (not recorded which). The CDR3 protein is CASRGTGRVDQPQHF. The nucleotide sequence reads TGTGCCAGTAGAGGGACAGGGAGGGTCGATCAGCCCCAGCATTTT.